The present TCR beta chain was sequenced within a study of T-cell reconstitution after alpha-beta-depleted transplantation in children (dated by TCRdb to 2016 to 2018). At the level of the whole study: Using TCR repertoire profiling, the study followed T-cell immune reconstitution in a quantitative way in children after TCRalphabeta/CD19-depleted allogeneic hematopoietic cell transplantation. General study outcomes and caveats: In some patients, high TCRbeta diversity at day 60 was attributed to recipient T cells and intrathymic progenitors that had survived conditioning. The apparently early recovery of alphabetaT-cell counts about two months after transplant reportedly depended on only several hundred rapidly expanded clones that came from non-depleted graft cells. Hyperexpanded clone frequencies declined over subsequent months; after one year, T-cell counts and TCRbeta diversity were mostly attributed to newly produced T cells.

The treatment or condition label, as the study defines it: allogeneic hematopoietic cell transplantation with graft depleted of TCRalphabeta T cells and CD19 B cells. The children who served as transplant recipients had been given grafts of TCRalphabeta/CD19-depleted allogeneic hematopoietic cells. In its sample, this clonotype was seen many times. The antigen it binds to is not known. No base quality values were provided; no much bigger clone lies one nucleotide off. The method was PCR. The sample was run on an Illumina HiSeq 2500. Molecular barcoding was employed in the preparation of TCR libraries, with unique molecular identifiers being used to normalize TCRbeta repertoire quantification. Starting from the raw public reads, TCRdb applied fastp trimming at Q25, assembled clones with MiXCR and retained in-frame beta chains. Rows are combined by CDR3 protein, so each entry shows the most common genes and DNA. This sample has hundreds of thousands of distinct CDR3 sequences in its table, and around 12% of those were observed once. Of the sample, approximately 0.8% falls within the top ten clones.

V is cut by 2 bases and J by 9 bases, and the space between the germline ends is 11 bases. Sequences DFQATT (CDR1) and SNEGSKA (CDR2) are obtained from the germline V gene (reference sequence). The CDR3 has 12 amino acids, counting the end cysteine and phenylalanine. Kept here is only the CDR3 DNA, which spans 36 bases and is read in frame from base 1. The sequence came from a girl between 2 and 10 years old with congenital amegakaryocytic thrombocytopenia, due to receive a stem cell transplant. Here the chain combines TRBV20-1 and TRBJ2-1; the D gene cannot be named for sure. The input for sequencing was PBMCs, taken before TCRalphabeta/CD19-depleted stem cell transplant. The CDR3 sequence is CSARLDSFEQFF. The nucleotide sequence is given as TGCAGTGCTAGACTAGATTCATTTGAGCAGTTCTTC.